Listed here are 4 T cell receptor beta chains from one sample, sequenced in a study of blood T cell repertoires in COVID-19 (dated by TCRdb to 2018 to 2021). Library preparation employed the immunoSEQ multiplex PCR assay. Entries here come from immuneACCESS through TCRdb and include only in-frame sequences with V and J called. Some clones fail to appear in such tables; in the studies checked, an unresolved V gene covers under half of the shortfall, and the cause of the remainder is unknown. This sample holds 160,000 or so clones; 86% were observed only once. The biggest ten clones account for 3% to 4% of the sample. Sequencing was done on a sample of peripheral blood. The receptors were sampled from a woman aged 70-85 years with acute or convalescent COVID-19.

V is TRBV6-2 or TRBV6-3 and J is TRBJ2-7, with D perhaps TRBD2 (5 bases). The germline V gene encodes CDR1 MNHEY and CDR2 SVGEGT. The CDR3 has 13 residues. Between the trimmed V and J ends, which lost 5 bases and 3 bases, there was a span of 11 bases. CDR3 region: CASSRASSYEQYF. In DNA form, the CDR3 reads TGTGCCAGCAGTCGGGCTAGCAGCTACGAGCAGTACTTC.

J is TRBJ1-3 and V is TRBV5-5; D ambiguous. This CDR3 contains 14 residues. Trimming removed 1 base from V and 0 bases from J, with 5 bases in between. Per germline, CDR1 SGHKS and CDR2 YYEKEE (reference sequence). In DNA, the CDR3 is TGTGCCAGCAGCTTGCCAGGCTCTGGAAACACCATATATTTT. Amino acids: CASSLPGSGNTIYF.

The chain couples TRBV5-1 to TRBJ1-1; 7 nucleotides line up with TRBD1. The germline V gene has CDR1 SGHRS and CDR2 YFSETQ. The length of the CDR3 is 14 residues. V was clipped by 5 bases and J by 4 bases; unmatched bases: 8. CDR3 sequence reads: CASSLTGFGTEAFF. CDR3 coding DNA: TGCGCCAGCAGTTTGACAGGGTTTGGCACTGAAGCTTTCTTT.

The chain uses TRBV11-2 and TRBJ2-5, with 11 bases fitting TRBD2. Germline loops: CDR1 SGHAT, CDR2 FQNNGV. CDR3 length: 18 residues. Losses at the gene ends were 0 bases for V and 0 bases for J; bases not matched to a gene: 6. CDR3 sequence reads: CASSLEWVAGGYQETQYF. The CDR3 nucleotides read TGTGCCAGCAGCTTAGAATGGGTAGCGGGGGGGTACCAAGAGACCCAGTACTTC.